This T cell receptor (beta chain) comes out of a study of cytomegalovirus exposure and HLA in healthy donors. The germline V gene has CDR1 SQVTM and CDR2 ANQGSEA. This CDR3 is 14 amino acids long. Unmatched junction bases numbered 9, after V lost 7 bases and J lost 4 bases. Assay used: immunoSEQ multiplex PCR; TCRdb lists only in-frame clones, some missing. The table includes about 250,000 clones, roughly 87% detected once. Source material: PBMCs. This TCR derives from a man aged 18 to 30 in good health and CMV-seropositive. V and J are TRBV29-1 and TRBJ1-1, with 10 bases matching TRBD1. CDR3 residues: CSAARDRGRTEAFF. In DNA, the CDR3 is TGCAGCGCCGCCCGGGACAGGGGTCGCACTGAAGCTTTCTTT.